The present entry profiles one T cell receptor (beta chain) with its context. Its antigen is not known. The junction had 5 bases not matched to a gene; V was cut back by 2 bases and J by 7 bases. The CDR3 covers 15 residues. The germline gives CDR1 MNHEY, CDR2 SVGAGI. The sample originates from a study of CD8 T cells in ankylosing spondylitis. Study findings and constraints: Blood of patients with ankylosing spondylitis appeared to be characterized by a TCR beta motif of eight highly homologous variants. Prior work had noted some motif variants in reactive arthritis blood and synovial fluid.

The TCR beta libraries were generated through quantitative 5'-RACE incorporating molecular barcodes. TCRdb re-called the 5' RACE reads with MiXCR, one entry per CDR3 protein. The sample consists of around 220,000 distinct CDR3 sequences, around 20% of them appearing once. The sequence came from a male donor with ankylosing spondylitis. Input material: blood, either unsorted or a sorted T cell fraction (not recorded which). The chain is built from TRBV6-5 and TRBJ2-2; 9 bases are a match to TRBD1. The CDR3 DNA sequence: TGTGCCAGCAGTTACGGGACAGGGATCGTCGGGGAGCTGTTTTTT. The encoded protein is CASSYGTGIVGELFF.